Below are 23 T cell receptor beta chains sequenced from a single sample in a study of control samples from healthy donors and cancer patients. Here immunoSEQ multiplex PCR was the method, and the copy in TCRdb shows in-frame clones only, minus some. The table includes roughly 150,000 clones, 80% to 95% detected once. The sequencing sample was made of blood. These receptors were obtained from a woman in her thirties in good health.

V usage is TRBV9 and J usage is TRBJ2-2; the match to TRBD2 covers 14 bases. The CDR3 is 16 amino acids. The germline V gene has CDR1 SGDLS and CDR2 YYNGEE. The junction had 5 bases not matched to a gene; V was cut back by 4 bases and J by 6 bases. The CDR3 DNA sequence: TGTGCCAGCAGCCCGGGACTAGCGGGAGACCCCGGGGAGCTGTTTTTT. It codes for CASSPGLAGDPGELFF.

The chain has TRBV6-2 or TRBV6-3 and TRBJ2-1, with 13 bases fitting TRBD2. From germline, CDR1 is MNHEY and CDR2 SVGEGT. This CDR3 comprises 16 residues. J gave up 7 bases and V 4 bases, and 7 bases lay outside the gene matches. The CDR3 loop reads CASSFPLTSGRNEQFF. The CDR3 region has the DNA TGTGCCAGCAGTTTCCCCCTGACTAGCGGGAGGAATGAGCAGTTCTTC.

The rearrangement links TRBV11-1 to TRBJ2-3; D is tentatively TRBD1 or TRBD2 (5 bases each). This CDR3 has 16 residues. V was pared by 3 bases and J by 0 bases, with 13 bases between. CDR1 SGHAT and CDR2 FQDESV come from the germline V gene (reference sequence). This CDR3 is CASSFGRDGSTDTQYF. CDR3 DNA: TGTGCCAGCAGCTTTGGCCGGGACGGAAGCACAGATACGCAGTATTTT.

The rearrangement joins TRBV15 to TRBJ1-5; D is unresolved. V shed 0 bases and J shed 0 bases, with 9 bases lying between them. Germline V gene lookup returns CDR1 LNHNV and CDR2 YYDKDF (reference sequence). The CDR3 totals 16 residues. The CDR3 region has the DNA TGTGCCACCAGCAGAGACGCTGGGGTTAGCAATCAGCCCCAGCATTTT. This codes for CATSRDAGVSNQPQHF.

The CDR3 nucleotides read TGTGCCAGCAGCTTAACGAGGGGCTACGAGCAGTACTTC. It is translated as CASSLTRGYEQYF. The chain has TRBV7-3 and TRBJ2-7; D may correspond to TRBD1 or TRBD2 (5 bases each). CDR1 and CDR2 (germline): SGHTA, FQGTGA. The CDR3 consists of 13 residues. Trimming stripped 0 bases from V and 3 bases from J, with 6 bases between.

The CDR3 here is CASSQSGSYEQYF. The CDR3 DNA reads TGCGCCAGCAGCCAAAGCGGGTCCTACGAGCAGTACTTC. The V and J genes are TRBV4-1 and TRBJ2-7, with D tentatively TRBD2 (6 bases). Germline V gene data show CDR1 as MGHRA and CDR2 as YSYEKL. V was cut by 2 bases and J by 1 base, with 6 bases left in between. The length of the CDR3 is 13 residues.

V gene TRBV5-1 combines with J gene TRBJ1-2, with D unresolved. The CDR3 is 12 amino acids. Germline CDR1 reads SGHRS; CDR2 reads YFSETQ. Trimming took 0 bases from V and 8 from J, leaving 8 bases between them. The CDR3 sequence is CASSLGTGGYTF. The CDR3 bases are TGCGCCAGCAGCTTGGGGACGGGAGGCTACACCTTC.

The V call is TRBV6-5, the J call TRBJ2-7, with 8 positions matching TRBD2. After removal of 2 bases from V and 4 bases from J, the junction contained 4 bases not matched to a gene. The V gene's germline CDR1 is MNHEY and CDR2 SVGAGI. This CDR3 is 14 amino acids long. This chain's CDR3 is CASSYTGTRYEQYF. In DNA form, the CDR3 reads TGTGCCAGCAGTTACACGGGGACTAGATACGAGCAGTACTTC.

This chain joins TRBV5-1 and TRBJ2-3; D may be TRBD2 (5 bases). The germline V gene encodes CDR1 SGHRS and CDR2 YFSETQ. The CDR3 has 14 residues. Trimming removed 4 bases at V and 4 bases at J, with 13 bases between. The CDR3 region has the DNA TGCGCCAGCAGCCTTCGGACTCAAGCAGATACGCAGTATTTT. Protein: CASSLRTQADTQYF.

V and J are TRBV7-9 and TRBJ2-3, with a tentative D call TRBD2 (7 bases). Germline CDR1 and CDR2: SEHNR and FQNEAQ (reference sequence). Trimming took 4 bases from V and 2 from J, leaving 22 bases between them. The CDR3 runs 18 residues. The CDR3 DNA reads as TGTGCCAGCAGCTCCCCATTGGGAGGGGGAGGCGACACAGATACGCAGTATTTT. Residues: CASSSPLGGGGDTDTQYF.

The chain recombines TRBV28 with TRBJ2-3; weak D call: TRBD2 (5 bases). CDR3 length equals 14 residues. Germline values: CDR1 MDHEN, CDR2 SYDVKM. Trimming shortened V by 6 bases and J by 2 bases, and 12 bases separated the two germline ends. CDR3 protein: CASRRTGITDTQYF. CDR3 DNA: TGTGCCAGCAGACGGACTGGAATCACAGATACGCAGTATTTT.

The chain carries TRBV19 and TRBJ1-1, with 7 bases aligning to TRBD1. In germline, CDR1 is LNHDA, CDR2 SQIVND (reference sequence). Losses at the gene ends were 3 bases for V and 8 bases for J; bases not matched to a gene: 9. The CDR3 spans 14 residues. CDR3 sequence: CASSIPRGGSEAFF. The CDR3 DNA reads TGTGCCAGTAGTATCCCCAGGGGGGGGTCGGAAGCTTTCTTT.

Only one count was recorded for this clone. This chain links TRBV7-9 with TRBJ2-3, with D perhaps matching TRBD1 (5 bases). The V end was cut by 6 bases, the J end by 0 bases, with 16 bases between. The CDR3 loop spans 16 amino acids. Germline V gives CDR1 SEHNR, CDR2 FQNEAQ (reference sequence). CDR3: CASRWGGGASTDTQYF. CDR3 DNA sequence: TGTGCCAGCAGATGGGGTGGTGGGGCGAGCACAGATACGCAGTATTTT. The whole variable domain, remainder taken from reference TRBV7-9 and TRBJ2-3, is DTGVSQNPRHKITKRGQNVTFRCDPISEHNRLYWYRQTLGQGPEFLTYFQNEAQLEKSRLLSDRFSAERPKGSFSTLEIQRTEQGDSAMYLCASRWGGGASTDTQYFGPGTRLTVL.

The chain carries TRBV15 and TRBJ2-4; TRBD1 agrees at 10 bases. V shed 3 bases, J shed 9 bases, and the junction held 8 bases outside the gene matches. The CDR3 has 15 amino acids. Germline-derived CDR1 and CDR2 are LNHNV and YYDKDF (reference sequence). This CDR3 is CATSSLTGGIGIQYF. DNA of the CDR3: TGTGCCACCAGCAGCCTGACAGGGGGCATAGGCATTCAGTACTTC.

The chain is built from TRBV24-1 and TRBJ2-1; TRBD1 matches 9 bases. Germline V gene sequence: CDR1 KGHDR, CDR2 SFDVKD. The CDR3 extends over 16 amino acids. J lost 1 base, V lost 4 bases, and 4 bases had no gene match. The CDR3 coding sequence is TGTGCCACCAGTGACGCCGGGACAGGGTCCTACAATGAGCAGTTCTTC. It is translated as CATSDAGTGSYNEQFF.

The chain is built from TRBV23-1 and TRBJ2-7; TRBD2 matches 9 bases. TRBV23-1 qualifies as an ORF whose function is uncertain. V lost 6 bases and J lost 3; bases outside the gene matches: 9. The CDR3 consists of 15 residues. CDR3 in amino acids: CASSPIGTSIYEQYF. The CDR3 DNA reads as TGCGCCAGCAGCCCCATTGGGACTAGCATCTACGAGCAGTACTTC.

This clone is a singleton in its sample. The chain uses TRBV7-8 and TRBJ1-1, with no clear D. Germline CDR1 SGHVS, CDR2 FQNEAQ. Trimming stripped 0 bases from V and 3 bases from J, with 5 bases between. This CDR3 is built from 13 residues. For the CDR3, the DNA is TGTGCCAGCAGCTTAGCCGGGTACACTGAAGCTTTCTTT. As protein: CASSLAGYTEAFF.

The chain has TRBV9 and TRBJ1-4; tentatively, D is TRBD1 (5 bases). The germline V and J ends were trimmed by 0 bases and 2 bases, with 14 bases remaining between them. CDR1 and CDR2 from the germline V gene are SGDLS and YYNGEE. CDR3 size: 17 residues. The CDR3 DNA is TGTGCCAGCAGCGTAGGGCTGGGGCGGCCCACTAATGAAAAACTGTTTTTT. Its translation is CASSVGLGRPTNEKLFF.

The chain has TRBV7-2 and TRBJ2-1; 8 bases match TRBD1. CDR1 and CDR2 (germline): SGHTA, FQGNSA. The CDR3 contains 19 residues. Trimming cost V 0 bases and J 8 bases; bases outside gene matches: 18. CDR3 protein: CASSLATTLSGTGIHEQFF. The CDR3 DNA sequence: TGTGCCAGCAGCTTAGCCACAACACTTTCCGGGACAGGAATACATGAGCAGTTCTTC.

The chain has TRBV4-3 and TRBJ2-7, with 13 bases identical to TRBD2. This CDR3 is 19 amino acids long. CDR1 and CDR2 from the germline V gene are LGHNA and YSLEER. V shed 1 base and J 2 bases; nucleotides not matched to a gene: 11. The CDR3 sequence: CASSQGGYELAGGPYEQYF. The CDR3 nucleotides are TGCGCCAGCAGCCAAGGGGGGTACGAACTAGCGGGAGGGCCCTACGAGCAGTACTTC.

This chain uses TRBV7-2 with TRBJ2-7, with TRBD2 matching 9 bases. V gave up 5 bases and J gave up 5 bases; unmatched junction bases: 16. This CDR3 spans 17 amino acids. Germline V gene data show CDR1 as SGHTA and CDR2 as FQGNSA. The CDR3 reads CASSPHTGAAGGNEQYF. Here the CDR3 DNA reads TGTGCCAGCAGCCCCCACACTGGGGCAGCGGGAGGTAACGAGCAGTACTTC.

This clone appeared a single time. The rearrangement links TRBV4-3 to TRBJ2-3, with a possible D match to TRBD2 (6 bases). This CDR3 is built from 14 residues. Germline V gives CDR1 LGHNA, CDR2 YSLEER. V was clipped by 5 bases and J by 4 bases, with 13 bases between them. CDR3 residues: CASSVSAGSDTQYF. The CDR3 DNA reads TGCGCCAGCAGCGTGTCGGCGGGGTCAGATACGCAGTATTTT.

The V call is TRBV28, the J call TRBJ1-4, with D possibly being TRBD1 (6 bases). The length of the CDR3 is 17 residues. The V end lost 1 base, the J end lost 0 bases, and 12 bases lay between the germline ends. Per germline, CDR1 MDHEN and CDR2 SYDVKM. The CDR3 reads CASSLYNTGPTNEKLFF. For the CDR3, the DNA is TGTGCCAGCAGTTTATATAACACAGGGCCAACTAATGAAAAACTGTTTTTT.